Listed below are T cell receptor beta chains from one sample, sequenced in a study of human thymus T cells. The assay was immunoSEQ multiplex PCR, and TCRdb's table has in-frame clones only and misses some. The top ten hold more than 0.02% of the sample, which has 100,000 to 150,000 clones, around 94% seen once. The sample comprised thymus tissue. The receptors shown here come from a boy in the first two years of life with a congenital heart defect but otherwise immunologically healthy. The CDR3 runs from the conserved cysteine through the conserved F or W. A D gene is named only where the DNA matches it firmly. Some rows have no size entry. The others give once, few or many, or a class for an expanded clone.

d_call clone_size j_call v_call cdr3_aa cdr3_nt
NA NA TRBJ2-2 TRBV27 CASSKSRGPVTGELFF TGTGCCAGCAGCAAAAGCCGGGGGCCGGTCACCGGGGAGCTGTTTTTT
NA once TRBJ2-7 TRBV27 CASSRGPYEQYF TGTGCCAGCAGCCGTGGACCCTACGAGCAGTACTTC
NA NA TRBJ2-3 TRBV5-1 CASSHPDVDTQYF TGCGCCAGCAGCCACCCCGATGTAGATACGCAGTATTTT
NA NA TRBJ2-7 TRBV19 CASKVRGGSTYEQYF TGTGCCAGTAAAGTAAGGGGGGGGAGCACCTACGAGCAGTACTTC
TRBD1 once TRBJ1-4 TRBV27 CASSPGGQGSTNEKLFF TGTGCCAGCAGTCCTGGAGGACAGGGGTCAACTAATGAAAAACTGTTTTTT
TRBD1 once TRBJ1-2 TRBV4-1 CASRRTGTGYLYGYTF TGCGCCAGCAGACGTACCGGGACAGGGTATCTCTATGGCTACACCTTC
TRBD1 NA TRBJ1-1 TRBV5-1 CASSFDRGRNTEAFF TGCGCCAGCAGCTTTGACAGGGGGCGGAACACTGAAGCTTTCTTT
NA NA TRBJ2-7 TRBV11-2 CASSLELYGLEQYF TGTGCCAGCAGCTTAGAGTTATATGGGCTCGAGCAGTACTTC
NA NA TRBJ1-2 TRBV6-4 CASRGRHGYTF TGTGCCAGCAGGGGAAGACATGGCTACACCTTC
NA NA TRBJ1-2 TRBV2 CASTGDGYTF TGTGCCAGCACGGGGGATGGCTACACCTTC
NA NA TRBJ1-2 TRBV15 CATSRTGDNGGRPLDYGYTF TGTGCCACCAGCAGAACAGGAGATAATGGCGGACGGCCCCTGGACTATGGCTACACCTTC
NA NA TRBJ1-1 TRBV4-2 CASSQERTVNTEAFF TGTGCCAGCAGCCAAGAAAGGACAGTGAACACTGAAGCTTTCTTT
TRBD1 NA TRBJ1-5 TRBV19 CASWTGNSNQPQHF TGTGCCAGCTGGACAGGGAATAGCAATCAGCCCCAGCATTTT
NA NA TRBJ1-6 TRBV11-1 CASSWTEDNSPLHF TGTGCCAGCAGCTGGACAGAAGATAATTCACCCCTCCACTTT
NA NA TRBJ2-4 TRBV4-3 CASSQDSGGEENIQYF TGCGCCAGCAGCCAAGATTCAGGGGGGGAAGAAAACATTCAGTACTTC
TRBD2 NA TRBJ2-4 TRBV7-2 CASSLALAGGPSYLAKNIQYF TGTGCCAGCAGCTTAGCCCTAGCGGGGGGACCCAGTTATCTAGCCAAAAACATTCAGTACTTC
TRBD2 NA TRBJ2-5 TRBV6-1 CASSVPPPSGGGYQETQYF TGTGCCAGCAGTGTCCCGCCACCTAGCGGGGGAGGGTACCAAGAGACCCAGTACTTC
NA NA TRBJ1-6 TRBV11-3 CASSLGTRNSPLHF TGTGCCAGCAGCTTAGGGACACGTAATTCACCCCTCCACTTT
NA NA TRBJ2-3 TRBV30 CASLKSGNTDTQYF TGTGCCTCCCTTAAGAGCGGTAACACAGATACGCAGTATTTT
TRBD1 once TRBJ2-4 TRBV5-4 CASSFGAGGYF TGTGCCAGCAGCTTCGGGGCAGGGGGGTACTTC
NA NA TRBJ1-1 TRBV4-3 CASSQLGASRGNTEAFF TGCGCCAGCAGCCAACTCGGTGCGTCCAGGGGGAACACTGAAGCTTTCTTT
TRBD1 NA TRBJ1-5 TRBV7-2 CASSLAGQGWNQPQHF TGTGCCAGCAGCTTAGCAGGACAGGGTTGGAATCAGCCCCAGCATTTT
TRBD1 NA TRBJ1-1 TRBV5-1 CASSLEGQPRGMNTEAFF TGCGCCAGCAGCTTGGAGGGACAGCCTCGAGGGATGAACACTGAAGCTTTCTTT
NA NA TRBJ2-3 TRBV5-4 CASSLGGPGRGTDTQYF TGTGCCAGCAGCTTGGGGGGGCCAGGGCGGGGCACAGATACGCAGTATTTT
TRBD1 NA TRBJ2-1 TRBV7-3 CASSIDRGRINEQFF TGTGCCAGCAGCATTGACAGGGGGCGAATTAATGAGCAGTTCTTC
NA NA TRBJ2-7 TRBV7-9 CASSLGKGGEQYF TGTGCCAGCAGCCTCGGGAAGGGCGGCGAGCAGTACTTC
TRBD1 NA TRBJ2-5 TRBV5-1 CASSLEGGCQETQYF TGCGCCAGCAGCTTGGAAGGGGGCTGCCAAGAGACCCAGTACTTC
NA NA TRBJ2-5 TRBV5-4 CASSLGPMYQETQYF TGTGCCAGCAGCTTGGGCCCCATGTACCAAGAGACCCAGTACTTC
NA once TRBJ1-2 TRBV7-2 CASRDLKAYGYTF TGTGCCAGCCGGGACTTAAAGGCCTATGGCTACACCTTC
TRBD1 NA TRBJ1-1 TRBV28 CASNKQGFGTEAFF TGTGCCAGCAACAAACAGGGGTTCGGCACTGAAGCTTTCTTT
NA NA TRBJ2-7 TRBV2 CASSDLMHEQYF TGTGCCAGCAGTGACTTGATGCACGAGCAGTACTTC
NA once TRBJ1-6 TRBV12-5 CASGLVRGGENSPLHF TGTGCTAGTGGTTTGGTACGAGGGGGGGAGAATTCACCCCTCCACTTT
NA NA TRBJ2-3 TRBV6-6 CASGGRGPFTDTQYF TGTGCCAGCGGAGGGCGGGGGCCATTCACAGATACGCAGTATTTT
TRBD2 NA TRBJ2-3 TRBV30 CARGGTDTQYF TGTGCCCGGGGGGGCACAGATACGCAGTATTTT
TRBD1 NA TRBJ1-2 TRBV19 CAGHRGQIDGNLGGYTF TGTGCCGGCCACAGGGGGCAGATTGACGGGAACTTGGGTGGCTACACCTTC